The clone carrying this T cell receptor beta chain was picked up many times. A single record per CDR3 protein comes from TCRdb applying MiXCR to the 5' RACE reads. Among some 36,000 distinct CDR3 sequences listed, approximately 5.9% were seen once. This sample stems from a study of early T cells in non-severe SARS-CoV-2 infection. CDR3 size: 15 residues. V shed 2 bases and J shed 0 bases, with 8 bases lying between them. CDR1 is MNHNY, CDR2 SVGAGI, per germline (reference sequence). Material: whole blood. This TCR derives from an adult who was a healthcare worker with PCR-confirmed SARS-CoV-2 infection or an uninfected control (not recorded which). This chain links TRBV6-6 with TRBJ1-5; D is ambiguous. The CDR3 here is CASSYVSHSNQPQHF. CDR3 DNA: TGTGCCAGCAGTTACGTGAGTCATAGCAATCAGCCCCAGCATTTT.